This T cell receptor (beta chain) was profiled in a study of T cells in tumors after PD-1 blockade. Study overall: Patients had no prior checkpoint blockade, systemic immunosuppressants, or anti-cancer therapy within 4 weeks. Patients received pembrolizumab 200 mg every 3 weeks or cemiplimab 350 mg every 2 weeks. The study's findings and limits: Approximately 43% of tumor TCR clonotypes were also found in blood.

A note on this clone: Antigen specificity is unknown.

This CDR3 region has 15 residues. Unmatched junction bases numbered 7, after V lost 4 bases and J lost 6 bases. Per germline, CDR1 LGHDT and CDR2 YNNKEL (reference sequence). Libraries were prepared by immunoSEQ multiplex PCR; TCRdb keeps only in-frame clonotypes and omits some of them. The data show around 60,000 clones, over 75% seen once. Sequenced here: PBMCs, sampled before anti-PD-1 treatment. The chain joins TRBV3-1 (or the pseudogene TRBV3-2) to TRBJ2-1, with 9 positions matching TRBD2. The TCR was taken from a human donor with basal cell carcinoma. The DNA for the CDR3 is TGTGCCAGCAGCCCCCAGCGGGGGGCCGTCAATGAGCAGTTCTTC. This gives the protein CASSPQRGAVNEQFF.